A selection of T cell receptor beta chains follows, all from one sample in a study of control samples from healthy donors and cancer patients. TCRdb keeps only in-frame clones here, not all; method: immunoSEQ multiplex PCR. This table has some 120,000 clones, 75% to 95% appearing once. Material for sequencing was blood. These receptor sequences come from a man younger than 35 in good health. The CDR3 runs from the conserved cysteine through the conserved F or W. Fields, in order: clone size, D gene, V gene, J gene, CDR3 DNA, CDR3 protein. The D gene is left open where the match is weak. Size tells how often a clone was seen (once, few, many) or the class of an expanded clone, and some rows leave it out.

abundance: .; d_gene: .; v_gene: TRBV5-5; j_gene: TRBJ1-2; CDR3nt: TGTGCCAGCAGCTTGGAGGGCGGCTATGGCTACACCTTC; CDR3aa: CASSLEGGYGYTF
abundance: .; d_gene: TRBD2; v_gene: TRBV3-1/TRBV3-2; j_gene: TRBJ2-1; CDR3nt: TGTGCCAGCAGCCAAGTTCTAGCGGCGAGGGACAATGAGCAGTTCTTC; CDR3aa: CASSQVLAARDNEQFF
abundance: .; d_gene: TRBD2; v_gene: TRBV4-1; j_gene: TRBJ2-5; CDR3nt: TGCGCCAGCAGCCTGACCGGGACTAGCGGAGAGACCCAGTACTTC; CDR3aa: CASSLTGTSGETQYF
abundance: .; d_gene: .; v_gene: TRBV7-3; j_gene: TRBJ2-7; CDR3nt: TGTGCCAGCAGCCCCGGACAGCCAGGCGACGAGCAGTACTTC; CDR3aa: CASSPGQPGDEQYF
abundance: once; d_gene: .; v_gene: TRBV11-2; j_gene: TRBJ2-4; CDR3nt: TGTGCCAGCTCCTCAACCGACAGGGCCAAAAACATTCAGTACTTC; CDR3aa: CASSSTDRAKNIQYF
abundance: once; d_gene: .; v_gene: TRBV27; j_gene: TRBJ1-1; CDR3nt: TGTGCCAGCAGTCCATTCATGAACACTGAAGCTTTCTTT; CDR3aa: CASSPFMNTEAFF
abundance: .; d_gene: .; v_gene: TRBV11-2; j_gene: TRBJ1-4; CDR3nt: TGTGCCAGCAGGTCCTTTGCAACTAATGAAAAACTGTTTTTT; CDR3aa: CASRSFATNEKLFF
abundance: .; d_gene: .; v_gene: TRBV29-1; j_gene: TRBJ1-3; CDR3nt: TGCAGCGTTGATCAGCCTGGAAACACCATATATTTT; CDR3aa: CSVDQPGNTIYF
abundance: .; d_gene: TRBD1; v_gene: TRBV6-4; j_gene: TRBJ2-3; CDR3nt: TGTGCCAGCAGTGTGCTTAGGCAGGACAGGTTCTTACCGTACACAGATACGCAGTATTTT; CDR3aa: CASSVLRQDRFLPYTDTQYF
abundance: .; d_gene: TRBD2; v_gene: TRBV15; j_gene: TRBJ2-1; CDR3nt: TGTGCCACCAGCAGAGAGGCGGGAGGGACTTACTCCTACAATGAGCAGTTCTTC; CDR3aa: CATSREAGGTYSYNEQFF
abundance: .; d_gene: TRBD1; v_gene: TRBV24-1; j_gene: TRBJ1-1; CDR3nt: TGTGCCACCCGGGACAGGGGTATGAACACTGAAGCTTTCTTT; CDR3aa: CATRDRGMNTEAFF
abundance: .; d_gene: TRBD2; v_gene: TRBV28; j_gene: TRBJ2-7; CDR3nt: TGTGCCAGCAGTTTATCGGCGGGGGACTACGAGCAGTACTTC; CDR3aa: CASSLSAGDYEQYF
abundance: .; d_gene: TRBD1; v_gene: TRBV24-1; j_gene: TRBJ2-3; CDR3nt: TGTGCCACCAGTGACTACACAGGGGAAGGCACAGATACGCAGTATTTT; CDR3aa: CATSDYTGEGTDTQYF
abundance: .; d_gene: TRBD1; v_gene: TRBV6-2/TRBV6-3; j_gene: TRBJ1-1; CDR3nt: TGTGCCAGCAGTCGACAGGGGGCGGGCACTGAAGCTTTCTTT; CDR3aa: CASSRQGAGTEAFF
abundance: .; d_gene: .; v_gene: TRBV28; j_gene: TRBJ1-2; CDR3nt: TGTGCCAGCAGTTTATTTCAGGGCGGTAATTATGGCTACACCTTC; CDR3aa: CASSLFQGGNYGYTF
abundance: .; d_gene: TRBD1; v_gene: TRBV5-1; j_gene: TRBJ2-2; CDR3nt: TGCGCCAGCGGACCGAGAGGACAGGGGGCAGCGGGGGAGCTGTTTTTT; CDR3aa: CASGPRGQGAAGELFF
abundance: .; d_gene: .; v_gene: TRBV12-3/TRBV12-4; j_gene: TRBJ1-6; CDR3nt: TGTGCCAGCAGTTTTGGGGGACGTGGACCCCTCCACTTT; CDR3aa: CASSFGGRGPLHF
abundance: .; d_gene: .; v_gene: TRBV29-1; j_gene: TRBJ1-2; CDR3nt: TGCAGCGTTGCTGGGCAGCGGTCTGGCTACACCTTC; CDR3aa: CSVAGQRSGYTF
abundance: .; d_gene: .; v_gene: TRBV2; j_gene: TRBJ2-3; CDR3nt: TGTGCCAGCAGCAGGGCGGGAGATACGCAGTATTTT; CDR3aa: CASSRAGDTQYF
abundance: .; d_gene: .; v_gene: TRBV23-1; j_gene: TRBJ1-2; CDR3nt: TGCGCCAGCAGGACATTCGACACGAACTATGGCTACACCTTC; CDR3aa: CASRTFDTNYGYTF
abundance: .; d_gene: .; v_gene: TRBV27; j_gene: TRBJ2-1; CDR3nt: TGTGCCAGCAATCCCGTCGGAGGGTACAATGAGCAGTTCTTC; CDR3aa: CASNPVGGYNEQFF